This T cell receptor (beta chain) was retrieved from a study of shared clonotypes between healthy human individuals. This clone has just one count. Its antigen is not known. Overall study results and limits: Naive CD4 clonotypes were shared across several donors at about 5.3%.

The table came from immunoSEQ multiplex PCR; TCRdb's copy has only in-frame clones and leaves some out. The sample shows approximately 740,000 clones, less than 85% of them seen only once. Germline loops: CDR1 SGHRS, CDR2 YFSETQ. The CDR3 has 15 amino acids. J lost 4 bases, V lost 2 bases, and 7 bases had no gene match. Sequencing was performed on memory CD4+ T cells sorted from blood. Sample subset: CD45RA-negative fraction. The receptor was isolated from a woman aged 25 to 39 in good health. The chain combines TRBV5-1 with TRBJ1-1; TRBD1 matches 8 bases. DNA of the CDR3: TGCGCCAGCAGCTTAACAGGGGGATACGGCACTGAAGCTTTCTTT. Its protein is CASSLTGGYGTEAFF.